This T cell receptor (beta chain) was observed in a study of T cells after yellow fever vaccination. Germline-derived CDR1 and CDR2 are MNHEY and SVGEGT. This CDR3 has 12 residues. The V gene lost 5 bases and the J gene lost 2 bases, with 6 bases spanning the gap. General study findings and limits: Primary-vaccination clones mostly resurfaced post-booster (about 95% CD4, approximately 90% CD8).

Template switching with 5'RACE generated the TCR cDNA and added a universal primer site and UMIs. TCRdb re-called the 5' RACE reads through MiXCR, storing one row per CDR3 protein. The sample records some 320,000 distinct CDR3 sequences, about 10% being singletons. Regarding this clonotype: Its antigen is still unknown.

This receptor was identified in a man aged 18-30 years who received the YFV17D yellow fever vaccine. This material consisted of CD4+ T cells sorted from PBMCs, taken 45 days after the yellow fever booster vaccination. The rearrangement links TRBV6-2 or TRBV6-3 to TRBJ1-2, with a possible D match to TRBD1 (5 bases). The DNA of the CDR3 is TGTGCCAGCAGTGGACACAACTATGGCTACACCTTC. Its protein product is CASSGHNYGYTF.